A single sample is the source of the 10 T cell receptor beta chains below, sequenced in a study of shared clonotypes between healthy human individuals. Produced via immunoSEQ multiplex PCR; TCRdb's table is partial and in-frame only. The sample consists of about 680,000 clones, around 92% of them appearing once. Naive CD8 cells lacked CD45RO, underwent positive selection for CCR7 and left out terminally differentiated effector memory CD45RA+ cells. Sequencing was performed on naive CD8+ T cells sorted from blood. Receptors were obtained from a man aged 25-40 years in good health.

The V and J genes are TRBV9 and TRBJ2-7; 9 positions match TRBD1. The CDR3 spans 15 residues. Germline values: CDR1 SGDLS, CDR2 YYNGEE. Trimming at V came to 4 bases and at J to 2 bases, leaving 7 bases not matched to a gene. This CDR3 reads CASSPPNRGPYEQYF. The DNA of the CDR3 is TGTGCCAGCAGCCCCCCGAACAGGGGGCCCTACGAGCAGTACTTC. Together with reference TRBV9 and TRBJ2-7, the CDR3 gives the full variable domain: DSGVTQTPKHLITATGQRVTLRCSPRSGDLSVYWYQQSLDQGLQFLIQYYNGEERAKGNILERFSAQQFPDLHSELNLSSLELGDSALYFCASSPPNRGPYEQYFGPGTRLTVT.

V gene TRBV9 combines with J gene TRBJ2-5; 7 bases agree with TRBD2. Per the germline V gene, CDR1 is SGDLS and CDR2 is YYNGEE. This CDR3 comprises 15 residues. The J segment lost 0 bases and the V segment lost 3 bases, leaving 5 bases of the junction unmatched. Here the CDR3 reads CASSDSGGYQETQYF. The CDR3 bases are TGTGCCAGCAGCGATTCCGGGGGGTACCAAGAGACCCAGTACTTC.

This clone is a singleton in its sample. At one end the junction does not follow the germline gene, possibly because of a read error. The rearrangement joins TRBV7-7 to TRBJ2-7, with D hard to call. The CDR3 consists of 15 residues. Germline CDR1 reads SSHAT; CDR2 reads FNYEAQ (reference sequence). CDR3 protein: CASSLSWGTSYEQYF. The CDR3 coding sequence is TGTGCTAGCAGCCTTAGTTGGGGAACATCCTACGAGCAGTACTTC.

The V call is TRBV9, the J call TRBJ2-1, with TRBD2 matching over 13 bases. CDR3 length equals 16 residues. Looked up from germline, CDR1 is SGDLS and CDR2 is YYNGEE. V dropped 2 bases and J dropped 7; count of bases not matched to a gene: 6. The DNA for the CDR3 is TGTGCCAGCAGCGTCGCCGGGACTAGCGGGATGAATGAGCAGTTCTTC. It specifies CASSVAGTSGMNEQFF.

V usage is TRBV6-1 and J usage is TRBJ2-7; D is uncertain. CDR1 MNHNS and CDR2 SASEGT come from the germline V gene. Trimming took 4 bases from V and 6 from J, leaving 10 bases between them. The length of the CDR3 is 12 residues. This CDR3 reads CASSGPPSEQYF. CDR3 bases: TGTGCCAGCAGTGGGCCCCCTTCCGAGCAGTACTTC.

Turning to this clone: Other nucleotide sequences from this sample produce the same CDR3. The chain recombines TRBV7-9 with TRBJ2-3; 7 bases map to TRBD1. J was trimmed by 2 bases and V by 5 bases; bases with no gene match: 7. Germline values: CDR1 SEHNR, CDR2 FQNEAQ (reference sequence). The CDR3 is 15 residues long. CDR3 residues: CASSTGTVSTDTQYF. For the CDR3, the DNA is TGTGCCAGCAGCACCGGGACAGTTTCCACAGATACGCAGTATTTT.

The chain employs TRBV28 and TRBJ2-1, with D possibly being TRBD2 (6 bases). Trimming removed 6 bases at V and 7 bases at J, with 16 bases between. The CDR3 is 14 amino acids. Germline-derived CDR1 and CDR2 are MDHEN and SYDVKM. The CDR3 DNA follows: TGTGCCAGCAGGAACAGACTAGGACCGAATGAGCAGTTCTTC. Translated, it gives CASRNRLGPNEQFF.

The table lists this clone with a few counts. This chain links TRBV21-1 with TRBJ2-1; TRBD2 was called by the table and not checked on the DNA. TRBV21-1 is shown as a pseudogene. This CDR3 comprises 16 residues. This CDR3 is CASTGRETSIVYEQFF. CDR3 in DNA: TGTGCCAGCACTGGCCGAGAGACTAGTATTGTCTATGAGCAGTTCTTC.

The chain couples TRBV27 to TRBJ2-1, with 7 bases matching TRBD2. The junction had 7 bases not matched to a gene; V was cut back by 6 bases and J by 5 bases. This CDR3 has 14 amino acids. Germline loops: CDR1 MNHEY, CDR2 SMNVEV (reference sequence). The CDR3 sequence is CASSRGGLDNEQFF. The CDR3, as DNA: TGTGCCAGCAGCCGGGGAGGGCTCGACAATGAGCAGTTCTTC.

This chain connects TRBV29-1 to TRBJ1-2; 8 nucleotides match TRBD1. The CDR3 is 12 residues long. Trimming cost V 3 bases and J 7 bases; bases outside gene matches: 4. Per germline, CDR1 SQVTM and CDR2 ANQGSEA. Here the CDR3 DNA reads TGCAGCGTTGATGAGGGGACAGGTGGCTACACCTTC. Translated, it gives CSVDEGTGGYTF.